These T cell receptor beta chains were read from a single sample in a study of breast tumors, draining lymph nodes, adjacent tissues. TCRdb fed the multiplex PCR reads into MiXCR, producing one record per CDR3 protein. The table has 180,000 or so distinct CDR3 sequences, about 33% seen once. Material: axillary lymph node tissue. Every receptor here comes from a female donor with breast cancer. Some clones in this sample may be carry-over from other donors' samples. CDR3s include the opening cysteine and the closing phenylalanine or tryptophan. Each record gives: V gene, J gene, clone size, D gene, CDR3 DNA, CDR3 protein. D genes are given only for firm matches. Size is stated for part of the rows, as once, few or many counts, or as a class when the clone is expanded.

TRBV6-2/TRBV6-3,TRBJ2-1,NA,TRBD2,TGTGCCAGCAACTTGGTAGCGGGAGGAGGTAGGTCCTACAATGAGCAGTTCTTC,CASNLVAGGGRSYNEQFF
TRBV28,TRBJ2-7,few,NA,TGTGCCAGCAGTATCCGAAAAGCGCCCACTTACGAGCAGTACTTC,CASSIRKAPTYEQYF
TRBV19,TRBJ2-7,many,NA,TGTGCCAGCAGAAGGGCGGCCGACTCTTACGAGCAGTACTTC,CASRRAADSYEQYF
TRBV28,TRBJ1-5,NA,NA,TGTGCCGGAGCTAGGGACAGCAATCAGCCCCAGCATTTT,CAGARDSNQPQHF
TRBV5-1,TRBJ2-5,many,TRBD1,TGCGCCAGCAGCATAGGACAGGGAGCCTGGGAGACCCAGTACTTC,CASSIGQGAWETQYF
TRBV20-1,TRBJ1-1,few,TRBD1,TGCAGTCCCCGGGGGAGGGGGCGACTCGTACGAACTGAAGCTTTCTTT,CSPRGRGRLVRTEAFF
TRBV7-6,TRBJ1-3,NA,NA,TGTGCCCGCAGCTTAGTCACGACGGGACGAAAACCAGCAGGAAACACCATATATTTT,CARSLVTTGRKPAGNTIYF
TRBV28,TRBJ2-7,many,NA,TGTGCCAGCAGTTTTAGCGGCTACGAGCAGTACTTC,CASSFSGYEQYF
TRBV20-1,TRBJ2-3,many,TRBD2,TGCAGTGCTAGGGGCGGACTAGCGAACACAGATACGCAGTATTTT,CSARGGLANTDTQYF
TRBV12-3/TRBV12-4,TRBJ1-4,NA,NA,TGTGCCAGCGGGCAGGGTTTGGGTGCAGACACCGGGGAGCCGTTTTTT,CASGQGLGADTGEPFF
TRBV20-1,TRBJ2-1,many,TRBD2,TGCAGTGCTAGAGACTTAGCGGGAGCCCAATACTACAATGAGCAGTTCTTC,CSARDLAGAQYYNEQFF
TRBV6-5,TRBJ2-4,few,NA,TGTGCCAGCAGTCGTCCTTGGATGGCCAAAAACATTCAGTACTTC,CASSRPWMAKNIQYF
TRBV7-2,TRBJ2-3,NA,NA,TGTGCCAGCAGCTTAGCGTTTGGTAGCGATACGCAGTATTTT,CASSLAFGSDTQYF
TRBV5-1,TRBJ1-2,NA,TRBD1,TGCGCCAGCAGCTTTGAGGGGGCGGATGGCTACACCTTC,CASSFEGADGYTF
TRBV13,TRBJ2-3,many,TRBD1,TGTGCCAGCAGCCAGGGACAGCCAGATACGCAGTATTTT,CASSQGQPDTQYF
TRBV6-5,TRBJ1-2,many,NA,TGTGCCAGCAGTTACCTCAAAACAGGTGGCTACACCTTC,CASSYLKTGGYTF
TRBV7-9,TRBJ2-2,NA,NA,TGTGCCAGCAGCCAGCCACCAGGAAGGTGGACCGGGGAGCTGTTTTTT,CASSQPPGRWTGELFF
TRBV5-1,TRBJ2-7,NA,NA,TGCGCCAGCAGCTTGGCGGGCCTGGGGGAGCAGTACTTC,CASSLAGLGEQYF
TRBV29-1,TRBJ2-1,NA,TRBD2,TGCAGCGTTCTAGCGGGAGGGCCTGGTGAGCAGTTCTTC,CSVLAGGPGEQFF
TRBV10-3,TRBJ2-1,many,TRBD2,TGTGCCACCAGACTAGCGGGGGGCCCACAGAATGAGCAGTTCTTC,CATRLAGGPQNEQFF
TRBV24-1,TRBJ1-2,many,NA,TGTGCCACCAGTGATTTTTATGATGGCTACACCTTC,CATSDFYDGYTF
TRBV5-1,TRBJ1-2,many,NA,TGCGCCAGCAGCCCCGGGACAACGATTAACTATGGCTACACCTTC,CASSPGTTINYGYTF
TRBV20-1,TRBJ1-4,many,TRBD1,TGCAGTGCTAGAAACCAGGGGGGAACTAATGAAAAACTGTTTTTT,CSARNQGGTNEKLFF
TRBV30,TRBJ1-2,many,TRBD1,TGTGCCTGGAGCATTAGACAGGGGGCGGAAGGCTACACCTTC,CAWSIRQGAEGYTF
TRBV9,TRBJ2-7,many,NA,TGTGCCAGCAGCGTAGAAGATGCCTACGAGCAGTACTTC,CASSVEDAYEQYF
TRBV24-1,TRBJ2-7,NA,TRBD1,TGTGCCACCAGCGACAGGGATTCCTACGAGCAGTACTTC,CATSDRDSYEQYF
TRBV28,TRBJ2-5,many,NA,TGTGCCAGCAGTCTGGGGCCCCGCGGCCGTTCGGCCCAGTACTTC,CASSLGPRGRSAQYF
TRBV5-1,TRBJ1-3,NA,TRBD1,TGCGCCAGCAGCGCACGGACAGGGGAGAGGGCTGGAAACACCATATATTTT,CASSARTGERAGNTIYF
TRBV6-2/TRBV6-3,TRBJ2-7,many,TRBD2,TGTGCCAGCAGTTACTCTCGGATAGCGGGAGCCTACGAGCAGTACTTC,CASSYSRIAGAYEQYF
TRBV6-1,TRBJ2-7,NA,TRBD1,TGTGCCAGCAGTGAAGTAGGGGGGACAGGAGCACTCTACGAGCAGTACTTC,CASSEVGGTGALYEQYF
TRBV20-1,TRBJ1-2,NA,NA,TGCAGTGCTAGAGATGTGGCAGGTTTAGATACTAACTATGGCTACACCTTC,CSARDVAGLDTNYGYTF
TRBV6-4,TRBJ2-2,NA,NA,TGTGCCAGCAGTGCTACTATATCAGACGGCACCGGGGGGCTGCTTTTT,CASSATISDGTGGLLF
TRBV6-1,TRBJ2-4,NA,TRBD2,TGTGCCAGCAGGTTAGCGGGGATAGCCAAAAACATTCAGTACTTC,CASRLAGIAKNIQYF
TRBV9,TRBJ2-6,many,TRBD2,TGTGCCAGCAGCGTAGAACTAGCGGGGTTCTCTGGGGCCAACGTCCTGACTTTC,CASSVELAGFSGANVLTF
TRBV7-2,TRBJ1-6,many,TRBD1,TGTGCCAGCAGCTTTAGAGGGGGCGTTAATTCACCCCTCCACTTT,CASSFRGGVNSPLHF
TRBV6-4,TRBJ1-4,NA,NA,TGTGCCAGCAGTACCCTCAGGGGTTCGAGGAATGAAAAACTGTTTTTT,CASSTLRGSRNEKLFF
TRBV5-6,TRBJ1-6,NA,NA,TGTGCCAGCAGCTTGGGGCTAGCGGGACTGGAGACTTCACCCCTCCACTTT,CASSLGLAGLETSPLHF
TRBV19,TRBJ2-2,many,TRBD1,TGTGCCAGTAGTCCCCGGACAGGTCAGCGGGGGGAGCTGTTTTTT,CASSPRTGQRGELFF
TRBV20-1,TRBJ1-1,few,TRBD1,TGCAGTGCCTTTAGGACAGGGATCATGAACACTGAAGCTTTCTTT,CSAFRTGIMNTEAFF
TRBV9,TRBJ2-7,many,NA,TGTGCCAGCAGCGTAGGCCCAGGGTTCGACGAGCAGTACTTC,CASSVGPGFDEQYF
TRBV24-1,TRBJ2-1,many,TRBD1,TGTGCCACCAGTGACTCGACAGGGGATAGGTTCTATGAGCAGTTCTTC,CATSDSTGDRFYEQFF
TRBV3-1,TRBJ2-7,many,NA,TGTGCCAGCAGCCCTAGGGGCGGGACCTCCTACGAGCAGTACTTC,CASSPRGGTSYEQYF